This note documents a single T cell receptor beta chain sequence. It lacks a known antigen. The sample holds no much larger clone one base away, and base qualities are not on file. The data originate from a study of high-grade serous ovarian cancer treatment subgroups (dated by TCRdb to the early 2020s). Context from the whole study: A mean of around 15,000 reads and 7,500 or so unique TCR beta rearrangements per sample was generated by sequencing. One primary tumor sample and two metastatic tumor samples were collected from each patient, for a total of fewer than 100 samples. Under a laparoscopic triage algorithm, patients with high-grade serous ovarian cancer were grouped by complete gross resection or by neoadjuvant chemotherapy response, and the study profiled the TCR beta repertoires of these patients. A cohort of 30 patients was included: approximately 10 with no residual disease after primary surgery (R0), approximately 10 who were excellent NACT responders, and approximately 10 who were poor NACT responders. The study at large found these results: Neoantigen level correlated positively with TCR clonal relatedness, and copy number variation and mutation load from whole-genome sequencing showed a positive trend with TCR clonal relatedness. Repertoire similarity between tumors of the same patient ranged about 0.11 to 0.79, whereas almost no similarity was seen between different patients. The TCR repertoire analyses centered on CDR3, leaving CDR1 and CDR2 unanalyzed. Because bulk tumor TCR sequencing provided no spatial information, insight into HGSC tumor complexity and diversity was limited.

Tumor samples were obtained before definitive surgery or chemotherapy. Genomic DNA was extracted by the MD Anderson Biospecimen Extraction Resource, and TCR sequencing was done by the MD Anderson Cancer Genomics Laboratory. High-throughput TCR profiling via ImmunoSEQ was performed on the 75 to 90 tumor samples. On the study's bioinformatics: The repertoire diversity metrics included richness (unique productive sequences), clonality, evenness and relatedness, and the Bhattacharyya coefficient was used to measure similarity between samples. In a sensitivity analysis, TCRs with fewer than two reads were excluded, and consistent conclusions were obtained. Not all clones reach the TCRdb copy of this immuneACCESS table, which keeps in-frame sequences only. Checked studies attribute under half of the gap to unresolved V genes and leave the rest unexplained. The V and J calls and the clone size are those of that table, but D and trimming were determined from the DNA. A total of roughly 3,000 clones appear in this sample, more than 65% of them only once. The ten largest clonotypes hold around 4.6% of the sample.

The CDR3 has 17 amino acids, counting the end cysteine and phenylalanine. Only the CDR3 part of the read is kept: 51 bases, read in frame from the first base. Sequencing used tumor tissue. In this chain, TRBV1 is recombined with TRBJ1-2; the listed D gene, TRBD1, was not tested against the DNA. TRBV1 is a pseudogene. The TCR comes from a human donor with high-grade serous ovarian cancer. The CDR3 protein is CTSSRKQKDQGAGGYTF. The nucleotide sequence reads as follows: TGCACCAGCAGCCGAAAGCAGAAGGACCAGGGGGCGGGGGGCTACACCTTC.